The rows below give T cell receptor beta chains drawn from one sample of a study of multiple sclerosis patients with progressive multifocal leukoencephalopathy. Generated by immunoSEQ multiplex PCR, the TCRdb table keeps only in-frame clones and is missing some. In the table there are tens of thousands of clones, approximately 85% of which are singletons. Specimen: PBMCs, collected from a patient treated with natalizumab. Receptor source: a woman under 40 with progressive multifocal leukoencephalopathy. Each CDR3 is given with its conserved first and last residue. A D gene is named only where the DNA matches it firmly. Rows may omit the clone size; those that give it use once, few, many or a size class.

j_gene: TRBJ2-3; abundance: .; v_gene: TRBV4-2; d_gene: .; CDR3aa: CASSQAASHTDTQYF; CDR3nt: TGTGCCAGCAGCCAAGCAGCTAGCCACACAGATACGCAGTATTTT
j_gene: TRBJ1-2; abundance: .; v_gene: TRBV4-3; d_gene: .; CDR3aa: CASSQDTRPQRGYTF; CDR3nt: TGCGCCAGCAGCCAAGATACGAGGCCTCAAAGGGGCTACACCTTC
j_gene: TRBJ2-1; abundance: .; v_gene: TRBV6-1; d_gene: .; CDR3aa: CASSRYNEQFF; CDR3nt: TGTGCCAGCAGTCGGTACAATGAGCAGTTCTTC
j_gene: TRBJ2-7; abundance: once; v_gene: TRBV5-6; d_gene: .; CDR3aa: CASSAGRSEQYF; CDR3nt: TGTGCCAGCAGCGCCGGGAGAAGCGAGCAGTACTTC
j_gene: TRBJ2-7; abundance: few; v_gene: TRBV30; d_gene: .; CDR3aa: CAWSVGYEQYF; CDR3nt: TGTGCCTGGAGTGTGGGCTACGAGCAGTACTTC
j_gene: TRBJ2-5; abundance: .; v_gene: TRBV10-3; d_gene: .; CDR3aa: CATSESGSGLQETQYF; CDR3nt: TGTGCCACCAGTGAGTCAGGCAGCGGATTACAAGAGACCCAGTACTTC
j_gene: TRBJ2-3; abundance: .; v_gene: TRBV7-2; d_gene: TRBD2; CDR3aa: CASSLVPSGALDDTQYF; CDR3nt: TGTGCCAGCAGCTTAGTCCCTAGCGGGGCCCTAGACGATACGCAGTATTTT
j_gene: TRBJ1-2; abundance: .; v_gene: TRBV19; d_gene: TRBD1; CDR3aa: CASSMGRGLGYTF; CDR3nt: TGTGCCAGTAGTATGGGCAGGGGGCTTGGCTACACCTTC
j_gene: TRBJ2-2; abundance: .; v_gene: TRBV4-3; d_gene: .; CDR3aa: CASSQGGQTVGELFF; CDR3nt: TGCGCCAGCAGCCAAGGCGGACAGACCGTCGGGGAGCTGTTTTTT
j_gene: TRBJ1-2; abundance: .; v_gene: TRBV7-2; d_gene: TRBD1; CDR3aa: CASSLDRTYGYTF; CDR3nt: TGTGCCAGCAGCTTGGACAGGACCTATGGCTACACCTTC
j_gene: TRBJ2-7; abundance: .; v_gene: TRBV6-1; d_gene: .; CDR3aa: CASADSGRVYEQYF; CDR3nt: TGTGCCAGCGCCGATTCGGGGCGGGTTTACGAGCAGTACTTC
j_gene: TRBJ2-7; abundance: once; v_gene: TRBV28; d_gene: TRBD1; CDR3aa: CASSPRGILYEQYF; CDR3nt: TGTGCCAGCAGCCCCAGGGGGATTCTCTACGAGCAGTACTTC
j_gene: TRBJ1-4; abundance: .; v_gene: TRBV7-9; d_gene: TRBD1; CDR3aa: CASSTGAGEKLFF; CDR3nt: TGTGCCAGCAGCACAGGGGCGGGAGAAAAACTGTTTTTT
j_gene: TRBJ1-1; abundance: .; v_gene: TRBV7-3; d_gene: .; CDR3aa: CASSLTQGTNTEAFF; CDR3nt: TGTGCCAGCAGCTTAACGCAGGGTACGAACACTGAAGCTTTCTTT
j_gene: TRBJ2-5; abundance: few; v_gene: TRBV5-1; d_gene: .; CDR3aa: CASSLAGGGIETQYF; CDR3nt: TGCGCCAGCAGCTTGGCCGGAGGGGGGATCGAGACCCAGTACTTC
j_gene: TRBJ1-4; abundance: .; v_gene: TRBV19; d_gene: .; CDR3aa: CASSGASGNEKLFF; CDR3nt: TGTGCCAGTAGTGGCGCAAGCGGGAATGAAAAACTGTTTTTT
j_gene: TRBJ2-4; abundance: .; v_gene: TRBV7-9; d_gene: TRBD2; CDR3aa: CASSPPQAGHIQYF; CDR3nt: TGTGCCAGCAGCCCACCTCAAGCGGGGCACATTCAGTACTTC
j_gene: TRBJ1-1; abundance: .; v_gene: TRBV2; d_gene: .; CDR3aa: CASRAEVTEAFF; CDR3nt: TGTGCCAGCAGGGCAGAGGTCACTGAAGCTTTCTTT
j_gene: TRBJ2-1; abundance: .; v_gene: TRBV4-2; d_gene: TRBD1; CDR3aa: CASSQVIGDRDEIEQFF; CDR3nt: TGTGCCAGCAGCCAAGTGATTGGGGACAGGGACGAGATTGAGCAGTTCTTC
j_gene: TRBJ1-4; abundance: .; v_gene: TRBV6-1; d_gene: TRBD1; CDR3aa: CASSQGGWEKLFF; CDR3nt: TGTGCCAGCAGCCAGGGGGGTTGGGAAAAACTGTTTTTT
j_gene: TRBJ1-5; abundance: .; v_gene: TRBV7-2; d_gene: .; CDR3aa: CASSQQGSNQPQHF; CDR3nt: TGTGCCAGCAGCCAACAGGGAAGCAATCAGCCCCAGCATTTT
j_gene: TRBJ1-5; abundance: few; v_gene: TRBV6-5; d_gene: .; CDR3aa: CASSNQGVNQPQHF; CDR3nt: TGTGCCAGCAGTAACCAGGGAGTGAATCAGCCCCAGCATTTT
j_gene: TRBJ1-2; abundance: few; v_gene: TRBV19; d_gene: .; CDR3aa: CATAEGGGSSGGYTF; CDR3nt: TGTGCCACCGCCGAGGGGGGCGGGAGTAGCGGTGGCTACACCTTC
j_gene: TRBJ2-7; abundance: .; v_gene: TRBV12-5; d_gene: .; CDR3aa: CASGLGGFSKEQYF; CDR3nt: TGTGCTAGTGGTTTGGGCGGGTTCTCGAAGGAGCAGTACTTC
j_gene: TRBJ2-2; abundance: .; v_gene: TRBV5-1; d_gene: .; CDR3aa: CASSLAGIGELFF; CDR3nt: TGCGCCAGCAGCTTGGCAGGAATCGGGGAGCTGTTTTTT
j_gene: TRBJ1-1; abundance: .; v_gene: TRBV5-6; d_gene: .; CDR3aa: CASSLRDTEAFF; CDR3nt: TGTGCCAGCAGCTTGAGGGACACTGAAGCTTTCTTT
j_gene: TRBJ2-7; abundance: once; v_gene: TRBV7-2; d_gene: TRBD1; CDR3aa: CASSPVRIGWTGTYEQYF; CDR3nt: TGTGCCAGCAGCCCCGTACGTATCGGTTGGACAGGGACCTACGAGCAGTACTTC
j_gene: TRBJ1-5; abundance: .; v_gene: TRBV6-5; d_gene: TRBD1; CDR3aa: CASSNRGQGGWPQHF; CDR3nt: TGTGCCAGCAGTAACCGAGGACAGGGGGGATGGCCCCAGCATTTT
j_gene: TRBJ1-5; abundance: .; v_gene: TRBV19; d_gene: .; CDR3aa: CASSTKAPSNQPQHF; CDR3nt: TGTGCCAGTAGTACCAAGGCCCCTAGCAATCAGCCCCAGCATTTT
j_gene: TRBJ2-7; abundance: .; v_gene: TRBV6-1; d_gene: TRBD2; CDR3aa: CASSEVAGGSYEQYF; CDR3nt: TGTGCCAGCAGTGAGGTAGCGGGGGGGTCCTACGAGCAGTACTTC
j_gene: TRBJ2-6; abundance: .; v_gene: TRBV19; d_gene: TRBD1; CDR3aa: CASNDRVTFSGANVLTF; CDR3nt: TGTGCCAGTAATGACAGGGTGACTTTCTCTGGGGCCAACGTCCTGACTTTC
j_gene: TRBJ2-7; abundance: once; v_gene: TRBV11-2; d_gene: .; CDR3aa: CASRQAQRLSF; CDR3nt: TGTGCCAGCAGGCAAGCCCAGAGACTATCATTC
j_gene: TRBJ2-5; abundance: .; v_gene: TRBV4-1; d_gene: .; CDR3aa: CASGPLVGETQYF; CDR3nt: TGCGCCAGCGGCCCCCTAGTCGGAGAGACCCAGTACTTC
j_gene: TRBJ2-2; abundance: .; v_gene: TRBV30; d_gene: .; CDR3aa: CAWKGWELFF; CDR3nt: TGTGCCTGGAAGGGGTGGGAGCTGTTTTTT
j_gene: TRBJ2-6; abundance: .; v_gene: TRBV7-9; d_gene: TRBD2; CDR3aa: CPSSCDRGGAYRGANVLTF; CDR3nt: TGTCCCAGCAGCTGCGATCGCGGGGGGGCCTATCGTGGGGCCAACGTCCTGACTTTC